This T cell receptor beta chain is from a study of shared clonotypes between healthy human individuals. Germline loops: CDR1 SGHRS, CDR2 YFSETQ. CDR3 length equals 15 residues. V was pared by 4 bases and J by 5 bases, with 16 bases between. Here immunoSEQ multiplex PCR was the method, and the copy in TCRdb shows in-frame clones only, minus some. The profile shows 1,100,000 or so clones, more than 75% of them singletons. The chain recombines TRBV5-1 with TRBJ2-1, with D perhaps matching TRBD1 (5 bases). The sequenced sample was memory CD4+ T cells from PBMCs. Subset indicated: CD45RA-negative fraction. The sequence derives from a man between 18 and 29 years old in good health. Some clones in this sample may be carry-over from other donors' samples. The CDR3 protein is CASSQSGQPNNEQFF. The CDR3 DNA follows: TGCGCCAGCAGCCAGTCAGGGCAGCCCAACAATGAGCAGTTCTTC.